Below are 24 T cell receptor beta chains sequenced from a single sample in a study of blood T cells in healthy people across ages. It was with a sample-barcoded 5' primer and a J-beta primer mix that a second PCR of roughly 7 to 12 cycles was run. TCRdb reanalysed the 5' RACE reads using MiXCR and keeps one entry per CDR3 protein. The sample holds about 680,000 distinct CDR3 sequences, 45% to 50% seen once. Source material: blood. These receptor sequences come from a woman aged 60-75 years in good health.

There are a few counts of this clonotype. The chain uses TRBV10-3 and TRBJ1-1; D possibly corresponds to TRBD1 (6 bases). This CDR3 has 13 amino acids. CDR1 is ENHRY and CDR2 is SYGVKD in the germline V gene. Trimming pared 4 bases from V and 5 bases from J, leaving 11 bases between. The CDR3 is CAISVGGVTEAFF. CDR3 sequence (DNA): TGTGCCATCAGTGTGGGGGGCGTGACTGAAGCTTTCTTT.

The rearrangement joins TRBV11-2 to TRBJ2-7; unclear D gene. CDR1 is SGHAT, CDR2 FQNNGV, per germline. With 0 bases removed from V and 11 bases from J, the gap between germline ends came to 11 bases. The CDR3 is 12 residues long. This CDR3 reads CASSLDLGREYF. In nucleotides, the CDR3 is TGTGCCAGCAGCTTAGATCTGGGTAGGGAGTACTTC.

The chain links TRBV15 to TRBJ2-7; D is ambiguous. The DNA end is more similar to TRBJ2-4, so the J call may be wrong. The CDR3 is 12 amino acids. Germline V gene sequence: CDR1 LNHNV, CDR2 YYDKDF (reference sequence). CDR3 residues: CATSRGENIQYF. CDR3 nucleotides: TGTGCCACCAGCAGAGGGGAAAACATTCAGTACTTC.

The chain employs TRBV20-1 and TRBJ2-5; D call uncertain. CDR3 size: 14 residues. Trimming left V 3 bases short and J 2 bases short, with 13 bases between. Per germline, CDR1 DFQATT and CDR2 SNEGSKA (reference sequence). The DNA of the CDR3 is TGCAGTGCTAGGGACCAATTGATACAAGAGACCCAGTACTTC. Residues: CSARDQLIQETQYF.

The genes are TRBV4-3 and TRBJ2-7; D may be TRBD2 (7 bases). The CDR3 has 19 residues. The germline CDR1 and CDR2 sequences are LGHNA and YSLEER. Trimming shortened V by 1 base and J by 7 bases, and 29 bases separated the two germline ends. The CDR3 DNA is TGCGCCAGCAGCCAAGCCACGGGGGGCGTGGGAGGGCCCTACAATGAGCAGTACTTC. It yields the protein CASSQATGGVGGPYNEQYF.

This chain joins TRBV7-9 and TRBJ2-1, with TRBD1 matching 8 bases. CDR3 length: 14 residues. J lost 7 bases, V lost 5 bases, and 7 bases had no gene match. Germline V gene sequence: CDR1 SEHNR, CDR2 FQNEAQ (reference sequence). The CDR3 spells CASSPDRVVNEQFF. CDR3 DNA sequence: TGTGCCAGCAGCCCGGACAGGGTGGTAAATGAGCAGTTCTTC.

This clonotype occurred a few times. This chain links TRBV6-2 or TRBV6-3 with TRBJ2-3, with 8 bases lining up with TRBD1. Germline V gene lookup returns CDR1 MNHEY and CDR2 SVGEGT. The V gene end was trimmed by 6 bases and the J gene end by 2 bases; junction bases not matched to a gene: 16. CDR3 length equals 18 residues. The CDR3 DNA is TGTGCCAGCAGAACCTCAGGGGGCTTTAAATGGACCACAGATACGCAGTATTTT. Translation gives CASRTSGGFKWTTDTQYF.

The chain links TRBV7-3 to TRBJ2-2; D is perhaps TRBD2 (6 bases). Germline CDR1 reads SGHTA; CDR2 reads FQGTGA. V gave up 5 bases and J gave up 4 bases, with 8 bases separating them. The CDR3 has 13 residues. The CDR3 DNA sequence: TGTGCCAGCAGCGGGGACTTCACCGGGGAGCTGTTTTTT. This gives the protein CASSGDFTGELFF.

V usage is TRBV7-6 and J usage is TRBJ2-2; D perhaps matches TRBD2 (6 bases). Germline CDR1 reads SGHVS; CDR2 reads FNYEAQ. Trimming cost V 0 bases and J 4 bases, with 12 bases left between them. This CDR3 contains 16 residues. CDR3 DNA sequence: TGTGCCAGCAGCTTAGCTGGTGGCGGGGTCACCGGGGAGCTGTTTTTT. Protein sequence: CASSLAGGGVTGELFF.

This clonotype came up many times. The V call is TRBV12-3 or TRBV12-4, the J call TRBJ1-2, with 7 bases matching TRBD1. V was clipped by 5 bases and J by 7 bases; unmatched bases: 7. The CDR3 has 13 amino acids. The CDR3 loop is CASSLGTAVGYTF. In DNA form, the CDR3 reads TGTGCCAGCAGTCTCGGGACAGCCGTTGGCTACACCTTC.

J is TRBJ1-2 and V is TRBV6-1; TRBD1 matches 9 bases. Losses at the gene ends were 2 bases for V and 6 bases for J; bases not matched to a gene: 13. The CDR3 is made up of 17 amino acids. Germline V CDR1 and CDR2: MNHNS, SASEGT. This chain's CDR3 is CASSEKGQGYGGHGYTF. The CDR3 DNA reads TGTGCCAGCAGTGAAAAGGGACAGGGATACGGAGGGCATGGCTACACCTTC.

This clonotype appeared a single time. The V gene is TRBV6-5, the J gene TRBJ1-1; D uncertain. The V and J ends lost 0 bases and 1 base respectively, with 6 bases between them. The V gene's germline CDR1 is MNHEY and CDR2 SVGAGI. The CDR3 has 14 amino acids. Here the CDR3 DNA reads TGTGCCAGCAGTTACTCCGGGAAGAACACTGAAGCTTTCTTT. Protein product: CASSYSGKNTEAFF.

This clonotype has more than one count but fewer than ten. The chain couples TRBV20-1 to TRBJ1-4; D unclear. V dropped 3 bases and J dropped 3 bases, with 8 bases sitting between them. This CDR3 spans 13 amino acids. Germline V gene sequence: CDR1 DFQATT, CDR2 SNEGSKA (reference sequence). DNA of the CDR3: TGCAGTGCTAGGGACCCACCTAATGAAAAACTGTTTTTT. Translating it yields CSARDPPNEKLFF.

This clonotype has a handful of counts. This chain uses TRBV11-3 with TRBJ2-1; 10 bases are a match to TRBD2. Trimming removed 6 bases from V and 10 bases from J; junction bases left unmatched: 12. CDR1 is SGHNT and CDR2 is YENEEA in the germline V gene. The CDR3 is 15 amino acids. DNA for the CDR3: TGTGCCAGCAGTCAAGGGTATACTAGCGGGACCGAGCAGTTCTTC. Protein: CASSQGYTSGTEQFF.

The genes are TRBV7-9 and TRBJ2-3; 9 positions match TRBD2. The CDR3 consists of 17 residues. Per the germline V gene, CDR1 is SEHNR and CDR2 is FQNEAQ (reference sequence). V lost 1 base and J lost 0; bases outside the gene matches: 5. CDR3 in DNA: TGTGCCAGCAGCTTAGGACTAGCGGTCACCAGCACAGATACGCAGTATTTT. Translated: CASSLGLAVTSTDTQYF.

This chain links TRBV20-1 with TRBJ2-1; D unresolved. CDR1 is DFQATT and CDR2 is SNEGSKA in the germline V gene (reference sequence). The CDR3 runs 16 residues. V was shortened by 2 bases and J by 3 bases, with 17 bases between the two germline ends. CDR3 sequence (DNA): TGCAGTGCTAGAATGAGATACCCTCCTCTCTACAATGAGCAGTTCTTC. Residues: CSARMRYPPLYNEQFF.

This sequence joins TRBV7-9 and TRBJ2-5; TRBD2 aligns across 10 bases. V was pared by 4 bases and J by 2 bases, with 7 bases of the junction left unmatched. Germline CDR1 and CDR2: SEHNR and FQNEAQ (reference sequence). CDR3 length: 16 residues. The CDR3 region is CASSSGSGRDQETQYF. The DNA of the CDR3 is TGTGCCAGCAGCTCTGGCAGCGGGAGGGATCAAGAGACCCAGTACTTC.

The V gene is TRBV28, the J gene TRBJ2-3; 13 nucleotides agree with TRBD2. Germline values: CDR1 MDHEN, CDR2 SYDVKM. Unmatched junction bases numbered 8, after V lost 5 bases and J lost 3 bases. The CDR3 is made up of 17 amino acids. DNA for the CDR3: TGTGCCAGCAGTCGACCCGGGACTAGCGGGATAACAGATACGCAGTATTTT. This sequence encodes CASSRPGTSGITDTQYF.

The chain is built from TRBV2 and TRBJ2-5; D not certain. The CDR3 sequence is 13 residues long. Trimming cost V 4 bases and J 4 bases, with 10 bases left between them. Germline V lookup: CDR1 SNHLY, CDR2 FYNNEI. CDR3: CASSGDPPETQYF. The CDR3 DNA reads as TGTGCCAGCAGTGGGGATCCCCCAGAGACCCAGTACTTC.

This clonotype has a handful of counts. This chain joins TRBV12-3 or TRBV12-4 and TRBJ1-2; maybe TRBD1 (6 bases). V lost 8 bases, J lost 8 bases, and 21 bases lay in between. This CDR3 is built from 14 residues. The CDR3 DNA reads as TGTGCCAGCGGAGTACCCGGTACAGGGAGAGGCTACACCTTC. It is translated as CASGVPGTGRGYTF.

This clonotype was counted between two and nine times. The chain has TRBV10-3 and TRBJ2-5; D uncertain. The CDR3 runs to 14 residues. V lost 0 bases and J lost 5, with 10 bases in between. Looked up from germline, CDR1 is ENHRY and CDR2 is SYGVKD. DNA of the CDR3: TGTGCCATCAGTGAGTCGTTTCAGTCCGAGACCCAGTACTTC. It yields the protein CAISESFQSETQYF.

This clonotype was detected only a few times. This chain uses TRBV5-8 with TRBJ2-5, with TRBD2 identical over 7 bases. The CDR3 is 14 residues long. Germline V gene lookup returns CDR1 SGHTS and CDR2 YDEGEE. J was trimmed by 7 bases and V by 4 bases; bases with no gene match: 10. CDR3 in amino acids: CASSTGLPSRTQYF. CDR3 nucleotides: TGTGCCAGCAGCACGGGACTACCGAGTCGGACCCAGTACTTC.

V and J are TRBV27 and TRBJ2-7; TRBD1 agrees at 7 bases. The germline CDR1 and CDR2 sequences are MNHEY and SMNVEV (reference sequence). CDR3 length: 15 amino acids. J gave up 0 bases and V 3 bases, and 5 bases lay outside the gene matches. The CDR3 reads CASSFGQAPSYEQYF. CDR3 bases: TGTGCCAGCAGTTTTGGACAGGCCCCCTCCTACGAGCAGTACTTC.

In its sample, this clonotype was seen many times. The chain combines TRBV12-3 or TRBV12-4 with TRBJ2-4; D unresolved. V was trimmed by 2 bases and J by 8 bases, leaving 10 bases between them. The CDR3 has 13 amino acids. CDR3 protein: CASSLISGDIQYF. The CDR3 DNA is TGTGCCAGCAGTTTAATCAGTGGGGACATTCAGTACTTC.